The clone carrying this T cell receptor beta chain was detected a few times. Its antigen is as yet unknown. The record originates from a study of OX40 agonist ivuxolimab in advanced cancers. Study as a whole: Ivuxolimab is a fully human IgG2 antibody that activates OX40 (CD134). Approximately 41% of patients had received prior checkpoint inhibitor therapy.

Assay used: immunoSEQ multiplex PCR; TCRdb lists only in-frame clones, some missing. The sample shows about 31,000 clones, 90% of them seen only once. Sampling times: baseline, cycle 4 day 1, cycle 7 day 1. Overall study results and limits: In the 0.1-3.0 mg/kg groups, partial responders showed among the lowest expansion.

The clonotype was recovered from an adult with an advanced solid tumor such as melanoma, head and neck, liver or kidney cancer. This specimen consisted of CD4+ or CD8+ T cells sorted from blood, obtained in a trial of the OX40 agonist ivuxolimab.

CDR3 in amino acids: CASRMNTEAFF. CDR3 nucleotide sequence: TGTGCCAGTAGGATGAACACTGAAGCTTTCTTT. The chain combines TRBV5-6 with TRBJ1-1; no firm D call. Germline V gene sequence: CDR1 SGHDT, CDR2 YYEEEE. V lost 8 bases and J lost 0, with 5 bases in between. The CDR3 sequence is 11 residues long.